A selection of T cell receptor beta chains follows, all from one sample in a study of blood T cell repertoires in COVID-19. TCRdb's table, derived via immunoSEQ multiplex PCR, lists solely in-frame clones and lacks some. Found here are under 200,000 clones, approximately 80% of them singletons; the top ten hold around 12%. The sequenced material came from PBMCs or T cells enriched from blood (not recorded which). The receptor source for this set is a man aged 45-65 years who had recovered from COVID-19. CDR3s include the opening cysteine and the closing phenylalanine or tryptophan. The order of the fields is J gene, D gene, V gene, clone size, CDR3 DNA, CDR3 protein. A D gene is named only where the DNA matches it firmly. For some rows the clone size is stated as once, few or many, or as a class when expanded; others skip it.

TRBJ1-2	.	TRBV7-9	once	TGTGCCAGCAGCTCGCGGGGCGGGAGCGGCTACACCTTC	CASSSRGGSGYTF
TRBJ1-2	TRBD1	TRBV5-1	.	TGCGCCAGCAGCTTGGCGACAGGGGTTAACTATGGCTACACCTTC	CASSLATGVNYGYTF
TRBJ2-2	TRBD1	TRBV9	.	TGTGCCAGCAGCCCCCGGGACAGAAACACCGGGGAGCTGTTTTTT	CASSPRDRNTGELFF
TRBJ2-5	TRBD2	TRBV18	.	TGTGCCAGCTCACCACCGGGACTAGCGGAAGAGACCCAGTACTTC	CASSPPGLAEETQYF
TRBJ2-5	.	TRBV7-2	.	TGTGCCAGCAGCTTCCCCCCGTTAGAGACCCAGTACTTC	CASSFPPLETQYF
TRBJ2-2	TRBD1	TRBV10-3	.	TGTGCCATCAGGGGACAGGGGGAAATGGCCGGGGAGCTGTTTTTT	CAIRGQGEMAGELFF
TRBJ1-5	.	TRBV9	.	TGTGCCAGCAGCGCCCAGGGAAATCAGCCCCAGCATTTT	CASSAQGNQPQHF
TRBJ2-3	.	TRBV6-4	.	TGTGCCAGCAGTGACGGGGGGGCCACAGATACGCAGTATTTT	CASSDGGATDTQYF
TRBJ1-1	.	TRBV7-6	.	TGTGCCAGCAGCTCGGGAGAGGACACTGAAGCTTTCTTT	CASSSGEDTEAFF
TRBJ2-5	TRBD2	TRBV19	.	TGTGCCAGTAGACAATATAGCGGGGGAACCCAAGAGACCCAGTACTTC	CASRQYSGGTQETQYF
TRBJ1-4	.	TRBV6-5	.	TGTGCCAGCAGTCTACGGGGGTTGGGGGAAAAACTGTTTTTT	CASSLRGLGEKLFF
TRBJ1-5	TRBD1	TRBV16	.	TGTGCCAGCAGACCGGGACAGGGGAGGTTGGGCAATCAGCCCCAGCATTTT	CASRPGQGRLGNQPQHF
TRBJ2-3	.	TRBV10-3	.	TGTGCCATCAGTGAGTCGACTAGTCAGGATACGCAGTATTTT	CAISESTSQDTQYF
TRBJ1-6	TRBD1	TRBV25-1	.	TGTGCCAGCAGTGAACATTACAGGGGGCTCACCTATAATTCACCCCTCCACTTT	CASSEHYRGLTYNSPLHF
TRBJ2-6	.	TRBV6-5	.	TGTGCCAGCAGACCGCGCTGGGCCAACGTCCTGACTTTC	CASRPRWANVLTF
TRBJ1-2	TRBD1	TRBV19	.	TGTGCCAGTAGTGTGACAGGGGGTCATGGCTACACCTTC	CASSVTGGHGYTF
TRBJ2-3	.	TRBV4-2	.	TGTGCCAGCAGCCAAGCAGGGGCCCGCACAGATACGCAGTATTTT	CASSQAGARTDTQYF
TRBJ1-1	.	TRBV5-6	.	TGTGCCAGCAGCTTCCGGGCTACAGGGACGGCAGCTTTCTTT	CASSFRATGTAAFF